This T cell receptor (beta chain) was recorded in a study of technical replicates of blood from a handful of donors. Trimming cost V 4 bases and J 8 bases; bases outside gene matches: 9. The CDR3 spans 14 residues. Germline values: CDR1 SGHRS, CDR2 YFSETQ. Libraries were prepared by immunoSEQ multiplex PCR; TCRdb keeps only in-frame clonotypes and omits some of them. The sample consists of about 49,000 clones, 90% to 95% of them appearing once. Sequencing was done on a sample of PBMCs. This clonotype was sampled from a human donor in good health. Some clones in this sample may be carry-over from other donors' samples. This chain joins TRBV5-1 and TRBJ1-1, with TRBD1 identical over 9 bases. CDR3 sequence: CASSPGDRVSEAFF. The DNA for the CDR3 is TGCGCCAGCAGCCCGGGGGACAGGGTTTCGGAAGCTTTCTTT. Complete variable domain (other parts from reference TRBV5-1 and TRBJ1-1): KAGVTQTPRYLIKTRGQQVTLSCSPISGHRSVSWYQQTPGQGLQFLFEYFSETQRNKGNFPGRFSGRQFSNSRSEMNVSTLELGDSALYLCASSPGDRVSEAFFGQGTRLTVV.